The 27 T cell receptor beta chains below were found in one sample sequenced in a study of early T cells in non-severe SARS-CoV-2 infection. Via MiXCR, TCRdb re-called the 5' RACE reads, giving one row per CDR3 protein. The sample lists about 39,000 distinct CDR3 sequences; 4.5% to 5% were seen once. The sample was whole blood. The receptors here all came from an adult who was a healthcare worker with PCR-confirmed SARS-CoV-2 infection or an uninfected control (not recorded which).

The genes are TRBV3-1 and TRBJ2-7, with unresolved D. Trimming cost V 1 base and J 5 bases, with 9 bases left between them. CDR3 length equals 13 residues. Germline lookup yields CDR1 LGHDT and CDR2 YNNKEL (reference sequence). This CDR3 is CASSQVGAHEQYF. CDR3 DNA: TGTGCCAGCAGCCAAGTAGGAGCCCACGAGCAGTACTTC.

This clonotype has at least ten counts. This CDR3 reads CASSLDLGPTTF. The CDR3 nucleotides read TGTGCCAGCAGCTTAGATCTGGGGCCAACAACCTTC. The chain combines TRBV11-3 with TRBJ1-2; tentatively, D is TRBD1 (5 bases). The germline gives CDR1 SGHNT, CDR2 YENEEA. The CDR3 covers 12 residues. Trimming took 0 bases from V and 14 from J, leaving 13 bases between them. Using reference TRBV11-3 and TRBJ1-2 for the parts outside the CDR3, the full variable domain is EAGVVQSPRYKIIEKKQPVAFWCNPISGHNTLYWYLQNLGQGPELLIRYENEEAVDDSQLPKDRFSAERLKGVDSTLKIQPAELGDSAVYLCASSLDLGPTTFGSGTRLTVV.

This clonotype showed up many times. The chain joins TRBV30 to TRBJ1-2; D is ambiguous. V dropped 0 bases and J dropped 4 bases, with 9 bases sitting between them. The V gene's germline CDR1 is GTSNPN and CDR2 SVGIG (reference sequence). This CDR3 is built from 13 residues. CDR3 nucleotides: TGTGCCTGGAGTGTATCTGTCTTCTATGGCTACACCTTC. Amino acid sequence: CAWSVSVFYGYTF.

The chain carries TRBV2 and TRBJ1-2; D unclear. Per the germline V gene, CDR1 is SNHLY and CDR2 is FYNNEI. The length of the CDR3 is 12 residues. Trimming pared 2 bases from V and 5 bases from J, leaving 6 bases between. DNA for the CDR3: TGTGCCAGCAGTGAATCTGTTTATGGCTACACCTTC. Encoded protein: CASSESVYGYTF.

This clonotype was observed at least ten times. This chain uses TRBV6-1 with TRBJ1-4; 7 bases map to TRBD1. The CDR3 runs to 14 residues. Germline V CDR1 and CDR2: MNHNS, SASEGT. V lost 6 bases and J lost 5; bases outside the gene matches: 6. The DNA of the CDR3 is TGTGCCAGCAGCCCGGGACAGAAGAATGAAAAACTGTTTTTT. Protein sequence: CASSPGQKNEKLFF.

This clonotype was observed a few times. V and J are TRBV7-6 and TRBJ2-3; 10 nucleotides line up with TRBD2. This CDR3 spans 16 amino acids. Germline V CDR1 and CDR2: SGHVS, FNYEAQ. The V and J ends lost 4 bases and 4 bases, in that order; junction bases with no gene match: 8. The CDR3 bases are TGTGCCAGCAGCTGGGGGTCTAGCGGGGGCTCAGATACGCAGTATTTT. This encodes CASSWGSSGGSDTQYF.

This clonotype was recorded many times. J is TRBJ1-1 and V is TRBV12-3 or TRBV12-4; D call uncertain. V gave up 7 bases and J gave up 4 bases, with 10 bases separating them. This CDR3 contains 12 residues. The CDR3 bases are TGTGCCAGCACCCTGGGAGTCACTGAAGCTTTCTTT. This translates into CASTLGVTEAFF.

This clonotype was seen ten or more times. The J gene is TRBJ2-3, the V gene TRBV2, with D perhaps TRBD1 (5 bases). The CDR3 consists of 13 residues. Germline loops: CDR1 SNHLY, CDR2 FYNNEI. Trimming removed 4 bases at V and 2 bases at J, with 7 bases between. CDR3 sequence (DNA): TGTGCCAGCAGTGGACAGACCACAGATACGCAGTATTTT. Its protein is CASSGQTTDTQYF.

This clonotype was counted between two and nine times. The chain links TRBV6-5 to TRBJ2-3; D not certain. This CDR3 contains 12 residues. V lost 7 bases and J lost 0, with 5 bases in between. In germline, CDR1 is MNHEY, CDR2 SVGAGI. The CDR3 DNA reads as TGTGCCAGCAAGGGCAGCACAGATACGCAGTATTTT. As protein: CASKGSTDTQYF.

There are a few counts of this clonotype. The chain has TRBV6-2 or TRBV6-3 and TRBJ2-2; tentatively, D is TRBD1 (6 bases). Germline CDR1 reads MNHEY; CDR2 reads SVGEGT. CDR3 length: 17 residues. Between the trimmed V and J ends, which lost 0 bases and 6 bases, there was a span of 17 bases. This CDR3 is CASSYSKGTFRAGELFF. Written as DNA, the CDR3 is TGTGCCAGCAGTTACTCGAAAGGGACATTTCGAGCCGGGGAGCTGTTTTTT.

This clonotype occurred a few times. The chain combines TRBV7-8 with TRBJ2-2; D perhaps matches TRBD1 (5 bases). This CDR3 has 15 amino acids. The V and J ends lost 1 base and 2 bases respectively, with 8 bases between them. Germline CDR1 SGHVS, CDR2 FQNEAQ. The CDR3 loop is CASSLDRTNTGELFF. The DNA for the CDR3 is TGTGCCAGCAGCTTAGACAGGACCAACACCGGGGAGCTGTTTTTT.

This clonotype has just a few counts. This chain uses TRBV20-1 with TRBJ1-2; TRBD1 agrees at 8 bases. After removal of 4 bases from V and 7 bases from J, the junction contained 8 bases not matched to a gene. This CDR3 is 13 amino acids long. Germline V gene data show CDR1 as DFQATT and CDR2 as SNEGSKA (reference sequence). Here the CDR3 reads CSATSGGAVGYTF. The CDR3 nucleotides are TGCAGTGCTACCTCAGGGGGCGCGGTTGGCTACACCTTC.

There are many counts of this clonotype. J is TRBJ2-6 and V is TRBV6-2 or TRBV6-3, with D unresolved. V shed 6 bases and J shed 12 bases, with 24 bases lying between them. The CDR3 spans 16 residues. Germline-derived CDR1 and CDR2 are MNHEY and SVGEGT. CDR3 region: CASSSETHPPLFVLTF. The CDR3 nucleotides read TGTGCCAGCAGCTCCGAGACGCACCCCCCTCTCTTCGTCCTGACTTTC.

This clonotype was recorded a few times. The V and J genes are TRBV5-1 and TRBJ2-3, with D unresolved. Germline V lookup: CDR1 SGHRS, CDR2 YFSETQ. V shed 9 bases and J shed 0 bases, with 11 bases lying between them. The CDR3 sequence is 13 residues long. Written as DNA, the CDR3 is TGCGCCAACGCTCGACGGAGCACAGATACGCAGTATTTT. Amino acids: CANARRSTDTQYF.

This clonotype was found a few times. The rearrangement joins TRBV3-1 to TRBJ2-5; 12 bases map to TRBD2. V lost 3 bases, J lost 5 bases, and 1 base stayed unmatched. CDR3 size: 14 residues. Germline CDR1 LGHDT, CDR2 YNNKEL (reference sequence). The CDR3 spells CASSQTSGSETQYF. The CDR3 coding sequence is TGTGCCAGCAGCCAGACTAGCGGGAGTGAGACCCAGTACTTC.

This clonotype has ten or more counts. The gene calls are TRBV6-5 and TRBJ2-7; TRBD1 is a possible D gene (5 bases). The CDR3 contains 13 residues. Germline assignment: CDR1 MNHEY and CDR2 SVGAGI. Trimming took 0 bases from V and 5 from J, leaving 8 bases between them. CDR3: CASSYSRQNEQYF. CDR3 coding DNA: TGTGCCAGCAGTTACTCGCGACAGAACGAGCAGTACTTC.

Ten or more counts support this clonotype. The chain couples TRBV11-2 to TRBJ2-3, with 13 bases identical to TRBD2. With V trimmed by 4 bases and J by 5 bases, 3 bases remained unmatched. CDR1 is SGHAT and CDR2 is FQNNGV in the germline V gene. The CDR3 length is 15 residues. In DNA, the CDR3 is TGTGCCAGCAGCTGGACTAGCGGGGGTAGAGATACGCAGTATTTT. It specifies CASSWTSGGRDTQYF.

The table lists this clonotype with many counts. This sequence joins TRBV9 and TRBJ2-2; D is tentatively TRBD1 or TRBD2 (5 bases each). V was shortened by 4 bases and J by 1 base, with 11 bases between the two germline ends. CDR1 is SGDLS, CDR2 YYNGEE, per germline. The CDR3 runs to 15 residues. As DNA, the CDR3 is TGTGCCAGCAGCAGGGACGGGCAGAACACCGGGGAGCTGTTTTTT. Its translation: CASSRDGQNTGELFF.

This clonotype was seen repeatedly, ten times or more. The chain recombines TRBV20-1 with TRBJ1-6, with a possible D match to TRBD1 (6 bases). The germline V and J ends were trimmed by 3 bases and 5 bases, with 14 bases remaining between them. Germline CDR1 and CDR2: DFQATT and SNEGSKA (reference sequence). This CDR3 has 15 residues. Written as DNA, the CDR3 is TGCAGTGCTAGGGGGGGGCGGTTAGATAATTCACCCCTCCACTTT. Amino acids: CSARGGRLDNSPLHF.

There are many counts of this clonotype. The rearrangement uses TRBV28 and TRBJ2-5, with D unresolved. In germline, CDR1 is MDHEN, CDR2 SYDVKM. Trimming pared 5 bases from V and 1 base from J, leaving 5 bases between. This CDR3 has 12 amino acids. CDR3 coding DNA: TGTGCCAGCAGTCCCCCCCAAGAGACCCAGTACTTC. Translated: CASSPPQETQYF.

CDR3 sequence: CSAGRTSSDTQYF. CDR3 bases: TGCAGTGCTGGAAGGACTAGCTCGGATACGCAGTATTTT. This chain joins TRBV20-1 and TRBJ2-3, with 8 bases lining up with TRBD2. Unmatched junction bases numbered 7, after V lost 5 bases and J lost 6 bases. The CDR3 runs 13 residues. Germline values: CDR1 DFQATT, CDR2 SNEGSKA (reference sequence).

This clonotype showed up many times. The rearrangement links TRBV7-8 to TRBJ2-1, with 10 nucleotides matching TRBD2. With 7 bases clipped from V and 0 bases from J, the junction kept 3 bases outside the gene matches. The CDR3 contains 15 residues. The germline V gene encodes CDR1 SGHVS and CDR2 FQNEAQ. CDR3 nucleotides: TGTGCCAGCAAGGAGCGGGGGGGCTCCTACAATGAGCAGTTCTTC. This gives the protein CASKERGGSYNEQFF.

This chain connects TRBV20-1 to TRBJ2-3; 8 nucleotides match TRBD2. Per the germline V gene, CDR1 is DFQATT and CDR2 is SNEGSKA (reference sequence). The CDR3 is 14 residues long. V dropped 6 bases and J dropped 6; count of bases not matched to a gene: 11. CDR3: CSAPPLAGMDTQYF. DNA for the CDR3: TGCAGTGCCCCCCCCCTAGCGGGTATGGATACGCAGTATTTT.

The V gene is TRBV6-6, the J gene TRBJ2-3, with 14 bases lining up with TRBD2. The CDR3 extends over 16 amino acids. Germline-derived CDR1 and CDR2 are MNHNY and SVGAGI (reference sequence). V lost 6 bases, J lost 5 bases, and 7 bases stayed unmatched. The CDR3 nucleotides are TGTGCCAGCAGGGCGACTAGCGGGGGGGCTGTAGATACGCAGTATTTT. This codes for CASRATSGGAVDTQYF.

This clonotype was detected many times. This chain links TRBV27 with TRBJ1-5; D is undetermined. CDR1 and CDR2 (germline): MNHEY, SMNVEV (reference sequence). CDR3 size: 13 residues. Between the trimmed V and J ends, which lost 5 bases and 3 bases, there was a span of 8 bases. The CDR3 protein is CASSGRFNQPQHF. CDR3 nucleotide sequence: TGTGCCAGCAGTGGACGGTTCAATCAGCCCCAGCATTTT.

This clonotype was counted many times. The gene calls are TRBV6-1 and TRBJ2-1, with TRBD2 matching over 13 bases. There are 16 residues in the CDR3. Losses at the gene ends were 9 bases for V and 6 bases for J; bases not matched to a gene: 11. CDR1 MNHNS and CDR2 SASEGT come from the germline V gene. The CDR3 DNA reads as TGTGCCAGTCAGTGGCAGCGACTAGCGGGAGGCAATGAGCAGTTCTTC. Translation gives CASQWQRLAGGNEQFF.

The rearrangement uses TRBV14 and TRBJ1-1; 7 bases fit TRBD1. The V segment lost 7 bases and the J segment 0 bases; nucleotides outside the gene matches: 5. Looked up from germline, CDR1 is SGHDN and CDR2 is FVKESK. The CDR3 consists of 14 residues. CDR3: CASTRTGLNTEAFF. The CDR3 DNA reads as TGTGCCAGCACCCGGACAGGTTTGAACACTGAAGCTTTCTTT.